The clone carrying this T cell receptor beta chain was detected once. Germline V CDR1 and CDR2: MNHEY, SMNVEV (reference sequence). V lost 2 bases and J 0 bases, leaving 18 bases between the germline ends. The CDR3 length is 18 residues. The data originate from a study of blood T cell repertoires in COVID-19. For the study at large: COVID-19 samples collected from the United States, Italy and Spain covered acute and convalescent phases.

The method was immunoSEQ multiplex PCR; TCRdb's version includes in-frame clones alone and lacks a portion of them. Of some 60,000 clones listed, roughly 88% were seen once; the top ten hold about 4.4%. The TCR comes from a man aged 60 to 75 with acute or convalescent COVID-19. The rearrangement uses TRBV27 and TRBJ2-3; D gene uncertain. Sequencing used peripheral blood. The CDR3 DNA is TGTGCCAGCAGTTTAGATCCGCAGTTAACGACTAGCACAGATACGCAGTATTTT. The encoded protein is CASSLDPQLTTSTDTQYF.